This T cell receptor beta chain stems from a study of a mutant IDH1 vaccine in newly diagnosed glioma. As for the study in general: There were approximately 62% males and around 40% females among treated patients, whose mean age was about 40 years. Antecedent treatment encompassed radiotherapy, temozolomide, or their combination; the majority received both.

Time point of the sample: week 47, end of study. A single vaccine dose contained 300 ug of mutant IDH1 20-mer peptide, and topical imiquimod was used with it. Study findings and constraints: Among top peripheral T cell clonotypes, changes seemed unrelated to pseudoprogression.

CDR3 length: 14 amino acids. Trimming cost V 0 bases and J 4 bases, with 7 bases left between them. Germline V gene data show CDR1 as SGHAT and CDR2 as FQNNGV. Concerning this clone: Its matching antigen is unknown.

The table came from immunoSEQ multiplex PCR; TCRdb's copy has only in-frame clones and leaves some out. The sample has 30,000 to 35,000 clones; roughly nine tenths are singletons. Sequencing was performed on PBMCs, taken from a glioma patient whose treatment included an IDH1 peptide vaccine. The rearrangement joins TRBV11-2 to TRBJ2-1, with D maybe TRBD2 (5 bases). This sequence originates from a man aged 40-49 years with glioma. The CDR3 bases are TGTGCCAGCAGCTTAGACCCGGGGTACAATGAGCAGTTCTTC. The encoded protein is CASSLDPGYNEQFF.